The present T cell receptor (beta chain) was sequenced within a study of memory CD4+ T cells and cytomegalovirus serostatus. For the study at large: Donors were healthy Belgian adults, 8 to 10 CMV seropositive and about two dozen seronegative.

Single viable CD3+CD4+CD8-CD45RO+ cells were sorted as the memory CD4+ T cells. Notes on this clone: This same CDR3 is encoded by further DNA sequences in the sample.

Clones were read by immunoSEQ multiplex PCR, and TCRdb kept only the in-frame ones, dropping some. The repertoire has 40,000 to 45,000 clones, approximately 82% of them found once; the top ten carry roughly 2%. The V gene end was trimmed by 3 bases and the J gene end by 2 bases; junction bases not matched to a gene: 2. Per germline, CDR1 SGHRS and CDR2 YFSETQ. This CDR3 has 14 amino acids. The chain joins TRBV5-1 to TRBJ1-1; TRBD1 matches at 9 bases. The sample taken for sequencing was memory CD4+ T cells from blood. This receptor was taken from an adult in good health and CMV-seronegative. The CDR3 loop is CASSSGQGNTEAFF. DNA for the CDR3: TGCGCCAGCAGCTCGGGACAGGGAAACACTGAAGCTTTCTTT. Looking up the rest from reference TRBV5-1 and TRBJ1-1 gives the full variable domain: KAGVTQTPRYLIKTRGQQVTLSCSPISGHRSVSWYQQTPGQGLQFLFEYFSETQRNKGNFPGRFSGRQFSNSRSEMNVSTLELGDSALYLCASSSGQGNTEAFFGQGTRLTVV.